These 11 T cell receptor beta chains share one sample of origin, sequenced in a study of cytomegalovirus exposure and HLA in healthy donors. Primers included in the PCR were 60 Vbeta and 13 Jbeta primers. Produced via immunoSEQ multiplex PCR; TCRdb's table is partial and in-frame only. Found here are 110,000 to 150,000 clones, around four fifths of them singletons; the top ten hold roughly 3.4%. Specimen: PBMCs. The receptor source for this set is a male donor in good health and CMV-seronegative.

CDR3: CSVGLAGVYDTQYF. The CDR3 nucleotides are TGCAGCGTCGGACTAGCGGGAGTGTACGATACGCAGTATTTT. The chain uses TRBV29-1 and TRBJ2-3, with TRBD2 matching 13 bases. With 6 bases clipped from V and 6 bases from J, the junction kept 6 bases outside the gene matches. This CDR3 spans 14 amino acids. Per germline, CDR1 SQVTM and CDR2 ANQGSEA.

The V call is TRBV27, the J call TRBJ2-2, with D possibly being TRBD2 (5 bases). Germline CDR1 is MNHEY and CDR2 is SMNVEV (reference sequence). V was cut by 0 bases and J by 4 bases, with 15 bases left in between. The CDR3 loop spans 17 amino acids. The CDR3 reads CASSLSTTATGTGELFF. CDR3 coding DNA: TGTGCCAGCAGTTTATCGACTACTGCCACGGGCACCGGGGAGCTGTTTTTT.

The chain carries TRBV6-5 and TRBJ2-1; 8 positions match TRBD2. V lost 8 bases, J lost 2 bases, and 8 bases stayed unmatched. CDR3 length: 15 residues. The germline V gene has CDR1 MNHEY and CDR2 SVGAGI. The CDR3 region is CASGGGPRTYNEQFF. CDR3 DNA sequence: TGTGCCAGCGGCGGGGGGCCCAGAACCTACAATGAGCAGTTCTTC.

J is TRBJ2-7 and V is TRBV27, with TRBD1 matching 8 bases. CDR1 is MNHEY and CDR2 is SMNVEV in the germline V gene (reference sequence). The V gene end was trimmed by 1 base and the J gene end by 7 bases; junction bases not matched to a gene: 9. The CDR3 loop spans 15 amino acids. The DNA of the CDR3 is TGTGCCAGCAGTTTATTCTGGCAGGGGGCGTCAGAGCAGTACTTC. Translation: CASSLFWQGASEQYF.

This clone was seen more than once but under ten times. The chain couples TRBV11-2 to TRBJ2-1, with D possibly TRBD2 on 7 matching bases. This CDR3 is 14 amino acids long. Germline values: CDR1 SGHAT, CDR2 FQNNGV. The germline V and J ends were trimmed by 5 bases and 12 bases, with 20 bases remaining between them. The DNA of the CDR3 is TGTGCCAGCAGCCCGGACCTAAGGGGGGGGGCGCAGTTCTTC. Encoded protein: CASSPDLRGGAQFF.

The CDR3 DNA sequence: TGCGCCAGCTATAGCGGGTCCGGTAATGAGCAGTTCTTC. Translation gives CASYSGSGNEQFF. The chain couples TRBV5-1 to TRBJ2-1; the match to TRBD2 covers 7 bases. The V gene's germline CDR1 is SGHRS and CDR2 YFSETQ. With 7 bases clipped from V and 7 bases from J, the junction kept 8 bases outside the gene matches. This CDR3 comprises 13 residues.

The chain recombines TRBV6-1 with TRBJ2-5; D gene uncertain. The germline V and J ends were trimmed by 2 bases and 2 bases, with 6 bases remaining between them. Germline loops: CDR1 MNHNS, CDR2 SASEGT. The CDR3 covers 13 residues. CDR3 loop: CASSEPGQETQYF. In nucleotides, the CDR3 is TGTGCCAGCAGTGAACCAGGTCAAGAGACCCAGTACTTC.

J is TRBJ2-5 and V is TRBV6-5; D remains ambiguous. The V end was cut by 5 bases, the J end by 5 bases, with 12 bases between. This CDR3 region has 13 residues. CDR1 and CDR2 from the germline V gene are MNHEY and SVGAGI. The CDR3 reads CASSPTELETQYF. The CDR3 nucleotides read TGTGCCAGCAGTCCCACTGAGCTGGAGACCCAGTACTTC.

The rearrangement uses TRBV19 and TRBJ2-5; D perhaps matches TRBD2 (5 bases). V was cut by 2 bases and J by 3 bases, with 10 bases left in between. Germline-derived CDR1 and CDR2 are LNHDA and SQIVND (reference sequence). The CDR3 has 14 amino acids. The CDR3 region is CASSIPDYKETQYF. The CDR3 DNA is TGTGCCAGTAGTATACCCGACTATAAAGAGACCCAGTACTTC.

The chain joins TRBV9 to TRBJ2-7; 8 bases agree with TRBD1. Germline CDR1 is SGDLS and CDR2 is YYNGEE. This CDR3 is 15 amino acids long. The V gene end was trimmed by 4 bases and the J gene end by 7 bases; junction bases not matched to a gene: 13. This CDR3 reads CASSPRTGKVVEQYF. The CDR3 bases are TGTGCCAGCAGCCCCCGGACAGGGAAGGTGGTGGAGCAGTACTTC.

The chain employs TRBV10-3 and TRBJ2-1; TRBD2 matches at 8 bases. CDR1 is ENHRY and CDR2 is SYGVKD in the germline V gene. The CDR3 has 17 amino acids. J gave up 5 bases and V 10 bases, and 19 bases lay outside the gene matches. The CDR3 spells CASRGGLERESNNEQFF. CDR3 nucleotides: TGTGCCAGCCGGGGGGGGTTAGAAAGGGAATCGAACAATGAGCAGTTCTTC.